This T cell receptor beta chain was sequenced during a study of OX40 agonist ivuxolimab in advanced cancers. Study-wide background: Patients were infused with ivuxolimab every 2 weeks at 0.01 to 10 mg/kg.

This clone was observed a single time. The target antigen is unknown. General observations from the study: Expanded clones were, on average, more numerous in CD8+ T cells than in CD4+.

Profiled with immunoSEQ multiplex PCR; TCRdb holds only in-frame clones, not every one. This table has 34,000 or so clones, approximately 79% appearing once. The input for sequencing was CD4+ or CD8+ T cells sorted from blood, taken in a trial of the OX40 agonist ivuxolimab. The sequence derives from an adult with an advanced solid tumor such as melanoma, head and neck, liver or kidney cancer.

The CDR3 nucleotides read TGTGCCAGCAGCTTGGGCACAGGGCAGCCCCAGCATTTT. It codes for CASSLGTGQPQHF. The chain has TRBV5-6 and TRBJ1-5, with a weak D call TRBD1 (6 bases). Trimming removed 0 bases at V and 7 bases at J, with 8 bases between. Germline-derived CDR1 and CDR2 are SGHDT and YYEEEE. The CDR3 is made up of 13 amino acids.